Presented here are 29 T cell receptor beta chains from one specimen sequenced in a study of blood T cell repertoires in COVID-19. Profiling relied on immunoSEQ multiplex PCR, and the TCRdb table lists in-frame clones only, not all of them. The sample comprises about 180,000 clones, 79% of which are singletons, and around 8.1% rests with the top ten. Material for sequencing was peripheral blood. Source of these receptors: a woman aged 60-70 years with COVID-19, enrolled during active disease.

The CDR3 region is CASSSTGLGGYTF. For the CDR3, the DNA is TGTGCCAGCAGCTCCACAGGGTTGGGTGGCTACACCTTC. The rearrangement joins TRBV9 to TRBJ1-2; tentative D call: TRBD1 (6 bases). Trimming pared 4 bases from V and 7 bases from J, leaving 14 bases between. The CDR3 is made up of 13 amino acids. Germline V gives CDR1 SGDLS, CDR2 YYNGEE.

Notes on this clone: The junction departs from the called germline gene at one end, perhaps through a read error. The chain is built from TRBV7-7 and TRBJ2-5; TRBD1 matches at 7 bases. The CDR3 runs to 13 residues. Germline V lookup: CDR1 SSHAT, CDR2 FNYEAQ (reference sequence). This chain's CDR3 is CASSRDSQETQYF. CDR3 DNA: TGTGCTAGCAGTCGGGACAGCCAAGAGACCCAGTACTTC.

CDR3 residues: CASCSYEGQGGTEAFF. In DNA form, the CDR3 reads TGTGCCAGTTGCTCTTACGAGGGGCAGGGAGGCACTGAAGCTTTCTTT. V usage is TRBV19 and J usage is TRBJ1-1; possibly TRBD1 for D (5 bases). V was cut by 8 bases and J by 4 bases, with 23 bases left in between. The CDR3 is made up of 16 amino acids. Per the germline V gene, CDR1 is LNHDA and CDR2 is SQIVND (reference sequence).

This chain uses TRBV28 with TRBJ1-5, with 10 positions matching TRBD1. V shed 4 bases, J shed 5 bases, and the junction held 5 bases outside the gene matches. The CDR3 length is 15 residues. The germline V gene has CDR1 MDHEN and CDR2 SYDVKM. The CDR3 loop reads CASSSPGQGYQPQHF. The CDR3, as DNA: TGTGCCAGCAGTTCTCCGGGACAGGGGTATCAGCCCCAGCATTTT.

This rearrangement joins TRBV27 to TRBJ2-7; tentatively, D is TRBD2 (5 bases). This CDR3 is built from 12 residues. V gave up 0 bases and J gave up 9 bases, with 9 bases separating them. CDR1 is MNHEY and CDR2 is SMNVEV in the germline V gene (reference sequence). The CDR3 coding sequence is TGTGCCAGCAGTTTATCCCCCGGGGTGCAGTACTTC. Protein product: CASSLSPGVQYF.

For the CDR3, the DNA is TGTGCCAGCAGTGAAGGGGCATCTCTTAATTCACCCCTCCACTTT. It encodes CASSEGASLNSPLHF. V gene TRBV2 combines with J gene TRBJ1-6; D call uncertain. The CDR3 runs to 15 residues. The germline V gene encodes CDR1 SNHLY and CDR2 FYNNEI. V lost 1 base and J 6 bases, leaving 10 bases between the germline ends.

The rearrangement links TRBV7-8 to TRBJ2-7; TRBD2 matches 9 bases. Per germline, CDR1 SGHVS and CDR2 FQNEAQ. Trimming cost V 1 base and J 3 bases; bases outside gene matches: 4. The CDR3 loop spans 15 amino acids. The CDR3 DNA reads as TGTGCCAGCAGCTTAGTGGCACTAGCGGGCTACGAGCAGTACTTC. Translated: CASSLVALAGYEQYF.

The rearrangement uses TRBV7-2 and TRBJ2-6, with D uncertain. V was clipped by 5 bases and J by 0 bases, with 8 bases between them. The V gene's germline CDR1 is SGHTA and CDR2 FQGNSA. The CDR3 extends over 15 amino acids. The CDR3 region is CASSPRASGANVLTF. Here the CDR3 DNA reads TGTGCCAGCAGCCCCCGAGCCTCTGGGGCCAACGTCCTGACTTTC.

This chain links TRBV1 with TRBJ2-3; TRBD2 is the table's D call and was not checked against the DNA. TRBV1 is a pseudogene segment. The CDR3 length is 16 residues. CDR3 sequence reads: CTSSQVAAGGTDTQYF. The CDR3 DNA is TGCACCAGCAGCCAAGTAGCAGCGGGGGGCACAGATACGCAGTATTTT.

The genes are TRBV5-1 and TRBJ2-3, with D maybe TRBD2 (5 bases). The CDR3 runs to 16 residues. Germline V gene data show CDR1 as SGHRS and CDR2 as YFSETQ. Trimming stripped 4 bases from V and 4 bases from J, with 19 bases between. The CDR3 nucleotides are TGCGCCAGCAGCCTGGCTCGCGGAGGCCCCCCAGATACGCAGTATTTT. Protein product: CASSLARGGPPDTQYF.

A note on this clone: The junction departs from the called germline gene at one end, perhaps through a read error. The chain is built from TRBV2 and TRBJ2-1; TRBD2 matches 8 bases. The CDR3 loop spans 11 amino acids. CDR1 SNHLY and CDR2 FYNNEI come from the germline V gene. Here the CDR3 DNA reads TGTGCCAGCAGCGCCGGGACTAGGGTCCTCTTC. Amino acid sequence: CASSAGTRVLF.

The chain's CDR3 is CASSPGGASTDTQYF. The CDR3 coding sequence is TGTGCCAGCTCTCCCGGGGGGGCTAGCACAGATACGCAGTATTTT. The chain recombines TRBV18 with TRBJ2-3; the match to TRBD2 covers 8 bases. The trim removed 6 bases at V and 0 bases at J, leaving 5 bases unmatched. Per germline, CDR1 KGHSH and CDR2 LQKENI. The CDR3 consists of 15 residues. Drawing the rest from reference TRBV18 and TRBJ2-3, the complete variable domain is NAGVMQNPRHLVRRRGQEARLRCSPMKGHSHVYWYRQLPEEGLKFMVYLQKENIIDESGMPKERFSAEFPKEGPSILRIQQVVRGDSAAYFCASSPGGASTDTQYFGPGTRLTVL.

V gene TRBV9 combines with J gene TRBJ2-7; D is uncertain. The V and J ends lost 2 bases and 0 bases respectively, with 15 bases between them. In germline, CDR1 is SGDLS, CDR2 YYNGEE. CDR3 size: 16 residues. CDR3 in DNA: TGTGCCAGCAGCGTTAGTGAGGCAAGGAGCTCCTACGAGCAGTACTTC. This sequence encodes CASSVSEARSSYEQYF. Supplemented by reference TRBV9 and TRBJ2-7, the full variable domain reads DSGVTQTPKHLITATGQRVTLRCSPRSGDLSVYWYQQSLDQGLQFLIQYYNGEERAKGNILERFSAQQFPDLHSELNLSSLELGDSALYFCASSVSEARSSYEQYFGPGTRLTVT.

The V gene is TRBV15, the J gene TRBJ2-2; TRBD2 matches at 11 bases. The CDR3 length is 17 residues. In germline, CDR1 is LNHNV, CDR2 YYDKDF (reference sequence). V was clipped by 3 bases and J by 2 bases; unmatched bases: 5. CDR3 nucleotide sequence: TGTGCCACCAGCAGTGTACTAGCGGGGGAAAACACCGGGGAGCTGTTTTTT. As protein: CATSSVLAGENTGELFF. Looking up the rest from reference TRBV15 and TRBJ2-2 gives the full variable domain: DAMVIQNPRYQVTQFGKPVTLSCSQTLNHNVMYWYQQKSSQAPKLLFHYYDKDFNNEADTPDNFQSRRPNTSFCFLDIRSPGLGDTAMYLCATSSVLAGENTGELFFGEGSRLTVL.

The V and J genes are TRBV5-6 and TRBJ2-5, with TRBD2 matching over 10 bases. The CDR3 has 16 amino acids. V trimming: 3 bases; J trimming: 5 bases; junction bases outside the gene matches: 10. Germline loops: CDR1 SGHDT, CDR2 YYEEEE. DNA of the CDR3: TGTGCCAGCAGCTACGGGCGACTAGCGGGTGACGAGACCCAGTACTTC. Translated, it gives CASSYGRLAGDETQYF.

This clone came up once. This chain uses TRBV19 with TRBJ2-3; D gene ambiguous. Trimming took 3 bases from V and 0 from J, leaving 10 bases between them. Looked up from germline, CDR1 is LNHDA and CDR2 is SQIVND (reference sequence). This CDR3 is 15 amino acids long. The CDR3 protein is CASSIPGPSTDTQYF. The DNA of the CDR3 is TGTGCCAGTAGTATCCCTGGGCCCAGCACAGATACGCAGTATTTT.

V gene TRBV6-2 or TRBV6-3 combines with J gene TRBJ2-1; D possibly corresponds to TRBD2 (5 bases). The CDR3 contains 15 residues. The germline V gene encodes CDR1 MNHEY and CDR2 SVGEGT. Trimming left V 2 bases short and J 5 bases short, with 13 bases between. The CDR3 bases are TGTGCCAGCAGTTACCTCCCGGGATTCGACAATGAGCAGTTCTTC. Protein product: CASSYLPGFDNEQFF.

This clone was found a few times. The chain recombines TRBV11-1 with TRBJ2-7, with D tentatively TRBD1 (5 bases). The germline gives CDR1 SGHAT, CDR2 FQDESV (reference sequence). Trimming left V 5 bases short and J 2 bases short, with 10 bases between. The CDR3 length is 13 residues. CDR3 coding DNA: TGTGCCAGCAGCCCAAGACAGACCTACGAGCAGTACGTC. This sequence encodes CASSPRQTYEQYV.

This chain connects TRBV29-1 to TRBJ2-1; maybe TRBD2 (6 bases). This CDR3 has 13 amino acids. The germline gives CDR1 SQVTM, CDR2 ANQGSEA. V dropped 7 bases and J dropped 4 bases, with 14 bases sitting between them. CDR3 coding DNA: TGCAGCGCTAACGTAGGGACTTACAATGAGCAGTTCTTC. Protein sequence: CSANVGTYNEQFF.

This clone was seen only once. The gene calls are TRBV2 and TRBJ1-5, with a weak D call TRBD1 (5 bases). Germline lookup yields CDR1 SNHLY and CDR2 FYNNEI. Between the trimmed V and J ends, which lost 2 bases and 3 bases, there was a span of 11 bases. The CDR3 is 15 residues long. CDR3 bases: TGTGCCAGCAGTGAACAATGGGGCCTCAATCAGCCCCAGCATTTT. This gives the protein CASSEQWGLNQPQHF.

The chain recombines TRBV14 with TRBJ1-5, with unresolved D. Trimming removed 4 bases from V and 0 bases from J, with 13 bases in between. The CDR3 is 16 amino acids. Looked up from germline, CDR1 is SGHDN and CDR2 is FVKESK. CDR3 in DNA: TGTGCCAGCAGCCGGGTACAGCCTTATAGCAATCAGCCCCAGCATTTT. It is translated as CASSRVQPYSNQPQHF.

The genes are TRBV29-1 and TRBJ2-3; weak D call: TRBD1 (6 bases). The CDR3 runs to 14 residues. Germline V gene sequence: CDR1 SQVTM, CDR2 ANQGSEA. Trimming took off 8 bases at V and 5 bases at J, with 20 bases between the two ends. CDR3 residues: CSSKQGTQLDTQYF. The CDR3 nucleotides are TGCAGCTCCAAACAGGGCACACAGTTAGATACGCAGTATTTT.

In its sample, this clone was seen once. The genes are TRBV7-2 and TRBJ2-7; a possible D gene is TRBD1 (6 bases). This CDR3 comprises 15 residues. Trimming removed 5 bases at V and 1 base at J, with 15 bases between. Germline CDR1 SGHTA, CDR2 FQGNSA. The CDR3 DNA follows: TGTGCCAGCAGCCTAGAGGGGACATCGTCCTACGAGCAGTACTTC. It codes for CASSLEGTSSYEQYF. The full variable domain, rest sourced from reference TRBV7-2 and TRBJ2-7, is GAGVSQSPSNKVTEKGKDVELRCDPISGHTALYWYRQSLGQGLEFLIYFQGNSAPDKSGLPSDRFSAERTGGSVSTLTIQRTQQEDSAVYLCASSLEGTSSYEQYFGPGTRLTVT.

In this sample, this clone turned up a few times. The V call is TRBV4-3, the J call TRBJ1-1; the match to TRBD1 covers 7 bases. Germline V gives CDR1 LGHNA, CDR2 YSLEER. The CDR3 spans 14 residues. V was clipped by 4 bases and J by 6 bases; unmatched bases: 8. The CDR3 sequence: CASSPMLQGAEAFF. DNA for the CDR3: TGCGCCAGCAGCCCTATGCTGCAGGGGGCTGAAGCTTTCTTT.

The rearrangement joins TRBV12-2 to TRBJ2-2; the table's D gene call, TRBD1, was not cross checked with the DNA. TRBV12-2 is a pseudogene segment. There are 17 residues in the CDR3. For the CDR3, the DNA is TGTGCAAGTCGCTTACGCCTCAGGGGGCTTAACACCGGGGAGCTGTTTTTT. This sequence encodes CASRLRLRGLNTGELFF.

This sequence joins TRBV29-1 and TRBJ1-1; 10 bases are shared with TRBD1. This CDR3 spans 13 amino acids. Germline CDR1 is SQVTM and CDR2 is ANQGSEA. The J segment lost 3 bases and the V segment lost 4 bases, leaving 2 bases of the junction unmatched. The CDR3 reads CSVVGQGYTEAFF. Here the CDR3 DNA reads TGCAGCGTTGTGGGACAGGGGTACACTGAAGCTTTCTTT.

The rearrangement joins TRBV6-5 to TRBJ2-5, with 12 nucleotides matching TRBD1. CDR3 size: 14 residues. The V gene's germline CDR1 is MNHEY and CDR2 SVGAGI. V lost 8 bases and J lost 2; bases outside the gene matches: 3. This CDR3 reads CASGDRGLQETQYF. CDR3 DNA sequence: TGTGCCAGCGGGGACAGGGGGCTTCAAGAGACCCAGTACTTC.

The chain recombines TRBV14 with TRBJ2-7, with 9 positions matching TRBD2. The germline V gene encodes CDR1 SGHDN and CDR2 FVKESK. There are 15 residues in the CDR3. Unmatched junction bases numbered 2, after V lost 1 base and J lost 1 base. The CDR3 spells CASSQALAGSYEQYF. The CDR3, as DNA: TGTGCCAGCAGCCAAGCGCTAGCGGGGTCCTACGAGCAGTACTTC.

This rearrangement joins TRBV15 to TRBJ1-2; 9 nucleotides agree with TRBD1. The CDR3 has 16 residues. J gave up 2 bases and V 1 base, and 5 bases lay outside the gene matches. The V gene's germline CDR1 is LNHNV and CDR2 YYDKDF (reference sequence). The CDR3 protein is CATSRGGTGRNYGYTF. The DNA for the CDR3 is TGTGCCACCAGCAGAGGAGGGACAGGGCGGAACTATGGCTACACCTTC.